A single sample gave rise to the 32 T cell receptor beta chains below, sequenced in a study of post-analysis software for immune sequencing data. Researchers reported that TCR beta cDNA libraries carried unique molecular identifiers. Each CDR3 protein gets one entry after TCRdb re-called the PCR reads with MiXCR. The table lists about 160,000 distinct CDR3 sequences, around 36% of them singletons. The sequencing here drew on blood, taken after autologous hematopoietic stem cell transplantation. Source of these receptors: a girl aged 10-17 years with multiple sclerosis.

The chain joins TRBV12-3 or TRBV12-4 to TRBJ2-3, with 7 bases aligning to TRBD2. The J segment lost 1 base and the V segment lost 1 base, leaving 8 bases of the junction unmatched. The CDR3 has 17 residues. The CDR3 DNA sequence: TGTGCCAGCAGTTTAGGTTGGGGCGGGAGCGGCACAGATACGCAGTATTTT. Its translation is CASSLGWGGSGTDTQYF.

This chain joins TRBV4-2 and TRBJ2-5; TRBD2 aligns across 7 bases. The CDR3 is 17 amino acids. After removal of 0 bases from V and 1 base from J, the junction contained 8 bases not matched to a gene. Germline lookup yields CDR1 LGHNA and CDR2 YNFKEQ. The CDR3 DNA reads as TGTGCCAGCAGCCAAGATCGGGCGGGAGAGACCCAAGAGACCCAGTACTTC. Translating gives CASSQDRAGETQETQYF.

This clonotype has more than one count but fewer than ten. The chain links TRBV6-2 or TRBV6-3 to TRBJ2-7, with a weak D call TRBD2 (6 bases). The V end lost 1 base, the J end lost 3 bases, and 13 bases lay between the germline ends. CDR3 size: 15 residues. Per the germline V gene, CDR1 is MNHEY and CDR2 is SVGEGT. The CDR3 region is CASSYFGGVVYEQYF. Here the CDR3 DNA reads TGTGCCAGCAGTTACTTCGGGGGAGTGGTCTACGAGCAGTACTTC.

This clonotype showed up just a few times. The rearrangement links TRBV7-9 to TRBJ1-2; D ambiguous. Trimming stripped 8 bases from V and 4 bases from J, with 11 bases between. Looked up from germline, CDR1 is SEHNR and CDR2 is FQNEAQ (reference sequence). This CDR3 is built from 12 residues. The CDR3 nucleotides are TGTGCCAGCTCGGAGGGTTTCTATGGCTACACCTTC. Protein product: CASSEGFYGYTF.

The rearrangement joins TRBV7-3 to TRBJ2-6, with 7 bases aligning to TRBD1. The ends lost 3 bases at V and 1 base at J; junction bases unmatched: 6. CDR1 SGHTA and CDR2 FQGTGA come from the germline V gene. The CDR3 runs 17 residues. The CDR3 sequence: CASSFSDRLSGANVLTF. CDR3 bases: TGTGCCAGCAGCTTCTCGGACAGGCTATCTGGGGCCAACGTCCTGACTTTC.

CDR3 residues: CASRGFPQETQYF. In DNA form, the CDR3 reads TGTGCCAGCAGGGGATTCCCTCAAGAGACCCAGTACTTC. The chain carries TRBV2 and TRBJ2-5; unclear D gene. The V gene lost 6 bases and the J gene lost 2 bases, with 10 bases spanning the gap. CDR3 size: 13 residues. Germline CDR1 reads SNHLY; CDR2 reads FYNNEI.

This clonotype showed up just a few times. This chain uses TRBV9 with TRBJ1-5; no reliable D call. CDR3 length: 15 residues. Germline CDR1 SGDLS, CDR2 YYNGEE. Deletions cut 2 bases from V and 4 bases from J, with 13 bases between. In DNA form, the CDR3 reads TGTGCCAGCAGCGTTTCGGACGGGGTTAATCAGCCCCAGCATTTT. This codes for CASSVSDGVNQPQHF.

V is TRBV15 and J is TRBJ1-5, with a possible D match to TRBD1 (5 bases). This CDR3 has 14 residues. V was trimmed by 3 bases and J by 2 bases, leaving 8 bases between them. Germline V gene data show CDR1 as LNHNV and CDR2 as YYDKDF (reference sequence). The CDR3 nucleotides are TGTGCCACCAGCAGCAGGGTGGGCAATCAGCCCCAGCATTTT. Protein product: CATSSRVGNQPQHF.

This clonotype was detected only once. V and J are TRBV5-1 and TRBJ2-3, with 9 bases matching TRBD2. Unmatched junction bases numbered 10, after V lost 1 base and J lost 4 bases. There are 17 residues in the CDR3. CDR1 is SGHRS and CDR2 is YFSETQ in the germline V gene. CDR3 nucleotides: TGCGCCAGCAGCTTGAGCTCGGCGGGAGGGCCCCCAGATACGCAGTATTTT. Translated: CASSLSSAGGPPDTQYF. Looking up the rest from reference TRBV5-1 and TRBJ2-3 gives the full variable domain: KAGVTQTPRYLIKTRGQQVTLSCSPISGHRSVSWYQQTPGQGLQFLFEYFSETQRNKGNFPGRFSGRQFSNSRSEMNVSTLELGDSALYLCASSLSSAGGPPDTQYFGPGTRLTVL.

This clonotype came up a few times. V is TRBV5-1 and J is TRBJ2-1; D gene ambiguous. Trimming pared 4 bases from V and 0 bases from J, leaving 17 bases between. The CDR3 has 17 amino acids. Germline CDR1 SGHRS, CDR2 YFSETQ. CDR3 loop: CASSPRIFLFSYNEQFF. CDR3 in DNA: TGCGCCAGCAGCCCGCGGATATTTCTTTTCTCCTACAATGAGCAGTTCTTC.

This clonotype was picked up many times. The genes are TRBV10-3 and TRBJ1-4; TRBD1 agrees at 9 bases. This CDR3 is 15 amino acids long. The V gene's germline CDR1 is ENHRY and CDR2 SYGVKD. Trimming cost V 2 bases and J 8 bases; bases outside gene matches: 6. The CDR3 region is CAISEADRGAEKLFF. The CDR3 DNA reads as TGTGCCATCAGTGAGGCGGACAGGGGTGCGGAAAAACTGTTTTTT.

The sample holds many counts of this clonotype. The rearrangement uses TRBV20-1 and TRBJ1-5, with D possibly TRBD1 on 6 matching bases. The CDR3 consists of 16 residues. The V and J ends lost 3 bases and 1 base respectively, with 16 bases between them. The germline gives CDR1 DFQATT, CDR2 SNEGSKA (reference sequence). CDR3 loop: CSARDYRDSSNQPQHF. The CDR3 nucleotides read TGCAGTGCTAGGGACTACAGGGATAGCAGCAATCAGCCCCAGCATTTT.

This clonotype was picked up one time. One junction end does not reproduce the germline sequence, and a read error may be involved. The V gene is TRBV5-1, the J gene TRBJ1-2; D is unclear. The CDR3 consists of 14 residues. Looked up from germline, CDR1 is SGHRS and CDR2 is YFSETQ. This chain's CDR3 is CASSFGETNYGYTF. CDR3 sequence (DNA): TGCGCCAGCAGTTTCGGGGAAACTAACTACGGCTACACCTTC.

This clonotype came up a few times. This sequence joins TRBV20-1 and TRBJ2-1; a weak D match, TRBD1 (5 bases). V lost 0 bases and J lost 8, with 17 bases in between. Per germline, CDR1 DFQATT and CDR2 SNEGSKA (reference sequence). CDR3 length: 15 residues. The CDR3 DNA is TGCAGTGCTAGAGATCGTCAGGGCCTCGGCTATGAGCAGTTCTTC. Protein product: CSARDRQGLGYEQFF.

Points on this clonotype: The junction differs from germline at one of its ends, possibly a read error. This chain connects TRBV29-1 to TRBJ1-4; 9 nucleotides align to TRBD1. Germline CDR1 and CDR2: SQVTM and ANQGSEA. This CDR3 has 14 residues. CDR3 amino acids: CSVMDRGANEKRFF. DNA for the CDR3: TGCAGCGTGATGGACAGGGGAGCTAATGAAAAACGGTTTTTT.

The chain is built from TRBV28 and TRBJ2-5; TRBD2 is a possible D gene (6 bases). The CDR3 is made up of 17 amino acids. Trimming cost V 1 base and J 4 bases, with 19 bases left between them. The germline gives CDR1 MDHEN, CDR2 SYDVKM. CDR3 DNA sequence: TGTGCCAGCAGTTTATTCCTTTGGGCTAGCGAGGGAGAGACCCAGTACTTC. Translation: CASSLFLWASEGETQYF.

The chain joins TRBV18 to TRBJ2-1; D not certain. The CDR3 sequence is 13 residues long. The V gene's germline CDR1 is KGHSH and CDR2 LQKENI. The V end lost 0 bases, the J end lost 6 bases, and 6 bases lay between the germline ends. The CDR3 is CASSPPLINEQFF. Here the CDR3 DNA reads TGTGCCAGCTCACCACCGTTGATCAATGAGCAGTTCTTC.

This chain links TRBV27 with TRBJ2-3, with TRBD1 identical over 7 bases. Trimming took 3 bases from V and 0 from J; bases not matched to a gene: 3. CDR1 and CDR2 (germline): MNHEY, SMNVEV (reference sequence). The CDR3 contains 15 residues. The CDR3 DNA is TGTGCCAGCAGTTTCAAGGGGGCTAGCACAGATACGCAGTATTTT. Protein sequence: CASSFKGASTDTQYF.

The chain recombines TRBV7-2 with TRBJ2-5; the D is unclear. Germline loops: CDR1 SGHTA, CDR2 FQGNSA. Trimming removed 2 bases from V and 5 bases from J, with 9 bases in between. This CDR3 spans 13 amino acids. CDR3 bases: TGTGCCAGCAGCTTAAATCAAGGGGAGACCCAGTACTTC. Amino acids: CASSLNQGETQYF.

The chain recombines TRBV7-2 with TRBJ2-3; 8 nucleotides line up with TRBD2. The CDR3 sequence is 15 residues long. Germline CDR1 and CDR2: SGHTA and FQGNSA. J was trimmed by 1 base and V by 5 bases; bases with no gene match: 5. Here the CDR3 reads CASSPPGLGTDTQYF. For the CDR3, the DNA is TGTGCCAGCAGCCCCCCGGGACTAGGCACAGATACGCAGTATTTT.

This clonotype was counted only a few times. This chain links TRBV7-2 with TRBJ2-3, with 8 bases identical to TRBD1. The CDR3 runs 17 residues. Germline V lookup: CDR1 SGHTA, CDR2 FQGNSA. With 0 bases clipped from V and 3 bases from J, the junction kept 8 bases outside the gene matches. The CDR3 region has the DNA TGTGCCAGCAGCTTAGCCCATATGAGACAGGGGACAGATACGCAGTATTTT. Translation gives CASSLAHMRQGTDTQYF.

The chain couples TRBV30 to TRBJ2-2; tentatively, D is TRBD2 (5 bases). Germline assignment: CDR1 GTSNPN and CDR2 SVGIG (reference sequence). This CDR3 contains 14 residues. V was cut by 2 bases and J by 5 bases, with 12 bases left in between. CDR3 in amino acids: CAWSKVARTGELFF. The CDR3 coding sequence is TGTGCCTGGAGTAAGGTAGCGAGGACCGGGGAGCTGTTTTTT. Using reference TRBV30 and TRBJ2-2 for the parts outside the CDR3, the full variable domain is SQTIHQWPATLVQPVGSPLSLECTVEGTSNPNLYWYRQAAGRGLQLLFYSVGIGQISSEVPQNLSASRPQDRQFILSSKKLLLSDSGFYLCAWSKVARTGELFFGEGSRLTVL.

This clonotype was counted between two and nine times. The chain combines TRBV10-3 with TRBJ1-2; no reliable D call. The V gene's germline CDR1 is ENHRY and CDR2 SYGVKD. CDR3 length equals 11 residues. V lost 2 bases and J 8 bases, leaving 6 bases between the germline ends. CDR3 bases: TGTGCCATCAGTGAGGGGTCCGGCTACACCTTC. Translating gives CAISEGSGYTF.

This clonotype has a handful of counts. The CDR3 region is CASSQVSGRRYEQYF. CDR3 bases: TGTGCCAGCAGCCAAGTTAGCGGGAGGAGATACGAGCAGTACTTC. This chain joins TRBV3-1 and TRBJ2-7, with TRBD2 matching 10 bases. V shed 1 base, J shed 4 bases, and the junction held 4 bases outside the gene matches. Germline V gives CDR1 LGHDT, CDR2 YNNKEL (reference sequence). This CDR3 has 15 amino acids.

This clonotype turned up a few times. This sequence joins TRBV7-2 and TRBJ2-7, with D possibly matching TRBD2 (5 bases). Per the germline V gene, CDR1 is SGHTA and CDR2 is FQGNSA. The V gene lost 0 bases and the J gene lost 6 bases, with 9 bases spanning the gap. There are 13 residues in the CDR3. The CDR3 here is CASSLAGVREQYF. Here the CDR3 DNA reads TGTGCCAGCAGCTTAGCGGGAGTTCGCGAGCAGTACTTC. Variable domain in full (rest from reference TRBV7-2 and TRBJ2-7): GAGVSQSPSNKVTEKGKDVELRCDPISGHTALYWYRQSLGQGLEFLIYFQGNSAPDKSGLPSDRFSAERTGGSVSTLTIQRTQQEDSAVYLCASSLAGVREQYFGPGTRLTVT.

The rearrangement uses TRBV20-1 and TRBJ2-7, with TRBD1 matching over 8 bases. Per the germline V gene, CDR1 is DFQATT and CDR2 is SNEGSKA (reference sequence). The CDR3 has 15 residues. V lost 2 bases and J lost 5; bases outside the gene matches: 11. CDR3 in amino acids: CSARKDRALRNEQYF. Here the CDR3 DNA reads TGCAGTGCTAGAAAGGACAGGGCCCTACGGAACGAGCAGTACTTC.

This chain uses TRBV28 with TRBJ1-4; D remains unclear. CDR3 length: 15 residues. Trimming removed 5 bases at V and 0 bases at J, with 10 bases between. CDR1 is MDHEN and CDR2 is SYDVKM in the germline V gene. The CDR3 protein is CASSLPGATNEKLFF. The CDR3 coding sequence is TGTGCCAGCAGTCTTCCCGGAGCAACTAATGAAAAACTGTTTTTT.

About this clonotype: Being one base from a much bigger clone, this may be a read error. J is TRBJ2-3 and V is TRBV29-1, with TRBD2 matching over 8 bases. Per the germline V gene, CDR1 is SQVTM and CDR2 is ANQGSEA. CDR3 length: 14 residues. The CDR3 DNA follows: TGCAGCGTTGGCGTAGCGGGACCCACAGATACGCCGTATTTT. Translation gives CSVGVAGPTDTPYF.

There are a few counts of this clonotype. This rearrangement joins TRBV11-1 to TRBJ2-5, with 7 bases lining up with TRBD2. CDR1 is SGHAT, CDR2 FQDESV, per germline (reference sequence). V lost 5 bases to trimming and J lost 5 bases; unmatched junction nucleotides: 14. The CDR3 totals 16 residues. The CDR3 DNA reads TGTGCCAGCAGCCGCTTTGGGACCGCGGGGGTTGAGACCCAGTACTTC. This sequence encodes CASSRFGTAGVETQYF.

The CDR3 coding sequence is TGCGCCAGCAGCTTGACTAGCGGGAGGGCCGAGGATACGCAGTATTTT. Its protein product is CASSLTSGRAEDTQYF. The chain is built from TRBV5-1 and TRBJ2-3; 13 bases are shared with TRBD2. This CDR3 contains 16 residues. Germline V lookup: CDR1 SGHRS, CDR2 YFSETQ. J lost 6 bases, V lost 1 base, and 5 bases had no gene match.

This clonotype was seen more than once but under ten times. The J gene is TRBJ2-7, the V gene TRBV20-1; D tentatively reads TRBD1 or TRBD2 (5 bases each). Germline assignment: CDR1 DFQATT and CDR2 SNEGSKA (reference sequence). The CDR3 loop spans 12 amino acids. V was shortened by 6 bases and J by 4 bases, with 13 bases between the two germline ends. The CDR3 DNA follows: TGCAGTGCAAACCCGGGGCCTTACGAGCAGTACTTC. It codes for CSANPGPYEQYF.

The table lists this clonotype with a few counts. J is TRBJ1-2 and V is TRBV6-2 or TRBV6-3; D is undetermined. V gave up 0 bases and J gave up 6 bases, with 14 bases separating them. The CDR3 covers 15 residues. CDR1 is MNHEY, CDR2 SVGEGT, per germline. This CDR3 reads CASSYSRLAADGYTF. The CDR3, as DNA: TGTGCCAGCAGTTACTCCCGATTGGCGGCGGATGGCTACACCTTC.